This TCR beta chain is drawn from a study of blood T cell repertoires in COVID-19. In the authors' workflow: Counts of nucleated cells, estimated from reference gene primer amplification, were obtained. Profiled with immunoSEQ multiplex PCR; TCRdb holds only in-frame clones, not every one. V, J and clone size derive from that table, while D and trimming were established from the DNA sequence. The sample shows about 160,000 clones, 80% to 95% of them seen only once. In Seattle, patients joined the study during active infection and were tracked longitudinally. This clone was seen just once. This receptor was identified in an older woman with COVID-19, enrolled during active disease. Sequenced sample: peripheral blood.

CDR3 loop: CASGLAPGDDYGYTF. The CDR3 DNA reads as TGTGCTAGTGGTTTGGCCCCAGGGGACGACTATGGCTACACCTTC. The genes are TRBV12-5 and TRBJ1-2, with a possible D match to TRBD1 (6 bases). The CDR3 runs to 15 residues. V lost 1 base and J 3 bases, leaving 12 bases between the germline ends. The germline V gene encodes CDR1 LGHNT and CDR2 FRNRAP.